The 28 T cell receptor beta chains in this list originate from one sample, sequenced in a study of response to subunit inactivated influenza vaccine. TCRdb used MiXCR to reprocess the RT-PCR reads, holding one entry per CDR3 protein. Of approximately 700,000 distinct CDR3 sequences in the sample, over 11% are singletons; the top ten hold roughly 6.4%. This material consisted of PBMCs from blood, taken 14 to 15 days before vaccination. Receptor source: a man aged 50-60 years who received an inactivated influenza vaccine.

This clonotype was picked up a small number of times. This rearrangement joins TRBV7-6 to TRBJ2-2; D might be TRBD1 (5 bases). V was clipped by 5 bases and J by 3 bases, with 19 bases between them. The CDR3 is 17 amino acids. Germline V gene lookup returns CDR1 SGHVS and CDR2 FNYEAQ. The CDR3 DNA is TGTGCCAGCAGCCAAAACAATAAGCTAGGGGACACCGGGGAGCTGTTTTTT. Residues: CASSQNNKLGDTGELFF. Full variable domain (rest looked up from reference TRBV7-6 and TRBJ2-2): GAGVSQSPRYKVTKRGQDVALRCDPISGHVSLYWYRQALGQGPEFLTYFNYEAQQDKSGLPNDRFSAERPEGSISTLTIQRTEQRDSAMYRCASSQNNKLGDTGELFFGEGSRLTVL.

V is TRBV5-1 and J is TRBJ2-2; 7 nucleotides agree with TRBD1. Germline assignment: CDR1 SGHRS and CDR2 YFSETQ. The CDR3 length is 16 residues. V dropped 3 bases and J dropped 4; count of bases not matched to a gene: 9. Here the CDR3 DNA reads TGCGCCAGCAGCTCGAAGGGACAGATAACCACCGGGGAGCTGTTTTTT. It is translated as CASSSKGQITTGELFF.

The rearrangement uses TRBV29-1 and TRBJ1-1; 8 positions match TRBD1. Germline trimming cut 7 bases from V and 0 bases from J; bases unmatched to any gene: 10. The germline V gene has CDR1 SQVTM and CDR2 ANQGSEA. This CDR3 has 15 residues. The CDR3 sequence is CSALTGAFMNTEAFF. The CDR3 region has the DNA TGCAGCGCTCTGACAGGGGCCTTTATGAACACTGAAGCTTTCTTT. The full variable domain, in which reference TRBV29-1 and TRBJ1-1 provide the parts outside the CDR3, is SAVISQKPSRDICQRGTSLTIQCQVDSQVTMMFWYRQQPGQSLTLIATANQGSEATYESGFVIDKFPISRPNLTFSTLTVSNMSPEDSSIYLCSALTGAFMNTEAFFGQGTRLTVV.

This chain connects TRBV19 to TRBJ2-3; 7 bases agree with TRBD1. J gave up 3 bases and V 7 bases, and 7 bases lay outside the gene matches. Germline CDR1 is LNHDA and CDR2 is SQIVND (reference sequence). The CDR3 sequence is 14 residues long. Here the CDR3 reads CASTEQGRTDTQYF. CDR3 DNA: TGTGCCAGTACCGAACAGGGGAGAACAGATACGCAGTATTTT.

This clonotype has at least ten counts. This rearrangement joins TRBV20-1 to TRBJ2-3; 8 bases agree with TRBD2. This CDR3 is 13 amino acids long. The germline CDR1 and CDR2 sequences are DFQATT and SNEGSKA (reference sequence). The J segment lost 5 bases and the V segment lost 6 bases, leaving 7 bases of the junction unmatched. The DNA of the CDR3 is TGCAGTGCCGGCGGGGGGTCAGGAGATACGCAGTATTTT. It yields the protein CSAGGGSGDTQYF.

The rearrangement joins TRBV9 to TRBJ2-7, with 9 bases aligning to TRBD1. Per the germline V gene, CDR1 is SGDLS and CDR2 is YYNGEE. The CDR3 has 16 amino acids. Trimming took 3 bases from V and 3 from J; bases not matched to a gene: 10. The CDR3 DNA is TGTGCCAGCAGCGCAACAGGGACAGGGACCTTCTACGAGCAGTACTTC. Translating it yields CASSATGTGTFYEQYF.

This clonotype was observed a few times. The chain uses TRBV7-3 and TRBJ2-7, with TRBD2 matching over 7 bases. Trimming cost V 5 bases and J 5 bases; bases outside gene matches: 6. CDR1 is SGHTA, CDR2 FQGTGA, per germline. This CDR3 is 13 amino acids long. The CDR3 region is CASSIGGSNEQYF. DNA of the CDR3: TGTGCCAGCAGCATCGGGGGGAGCAACGAGCAGTACTTC.

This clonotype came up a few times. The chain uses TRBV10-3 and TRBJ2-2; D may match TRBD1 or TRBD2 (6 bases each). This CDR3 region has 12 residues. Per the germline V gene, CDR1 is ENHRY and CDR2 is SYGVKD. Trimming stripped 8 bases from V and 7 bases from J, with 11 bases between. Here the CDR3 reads CAILGGNGELFF. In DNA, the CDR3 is TGTGCCATCCTCGGGGGCAACGGGGAGCTGTTTTTT.

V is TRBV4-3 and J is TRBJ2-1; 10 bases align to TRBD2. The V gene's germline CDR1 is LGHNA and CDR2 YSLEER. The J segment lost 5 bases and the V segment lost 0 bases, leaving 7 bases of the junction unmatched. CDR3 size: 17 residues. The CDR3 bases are TGCGCCAGCAGCCAAGAAGAGTTCCTAGCGGGAGACAATGAGCAGTTCTTC. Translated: CASSQEEFLAGDNEQFF.

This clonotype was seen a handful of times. CDR3 sequence: CASSLGPRANSPLHF. The CDR3 nucleotides read TGTGCCAGCTCACTGGGCCCCAGGGCGAATTCACCCCTCCACTTT. V is TRBV18 and J is TRBJ1-6, with D tentatively TRBD1 (5 bases). CDR3 length: 15 residues. The V end was cut by 4 bases, the J end by 7 bases, with 14 bases between. CDR1 is KGHSH and CDR2 is LQKENI in the germline V gene.

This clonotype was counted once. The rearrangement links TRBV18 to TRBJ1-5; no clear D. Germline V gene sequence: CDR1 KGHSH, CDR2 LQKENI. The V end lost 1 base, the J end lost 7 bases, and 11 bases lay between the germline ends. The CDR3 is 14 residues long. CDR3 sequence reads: CASSPQGGEQPQHF. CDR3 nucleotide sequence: TGTGCCAGCTCACCACAGGGTGGGGAGCAGCCCCAGCATTTT.

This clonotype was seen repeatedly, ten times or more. CDR3 DNA: TGTGCCAGCAGACCAGGGGGCAGCAATCAGCCCCAGCATTTT. Protein: CASRPGGSNQPQHF. This chain links TRBV28 with TRBJ1-5; 8 bases align to TRBD1. This CDR3 is 14 amino acids long. The germline V gene has CDR1 MDHEN and CDR2 SYDVKM. The V segment lost 6 bases and the J segment 1 base; nucleotides outside the gene matches: 2.

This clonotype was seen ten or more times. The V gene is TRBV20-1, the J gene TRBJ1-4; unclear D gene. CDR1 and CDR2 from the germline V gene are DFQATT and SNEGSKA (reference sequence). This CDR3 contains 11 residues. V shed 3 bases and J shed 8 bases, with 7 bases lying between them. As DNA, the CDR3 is TGCAGTGCTAGGAGGAGCGAAAAACTGTTTTTT. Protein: CSARRSEKLFF.

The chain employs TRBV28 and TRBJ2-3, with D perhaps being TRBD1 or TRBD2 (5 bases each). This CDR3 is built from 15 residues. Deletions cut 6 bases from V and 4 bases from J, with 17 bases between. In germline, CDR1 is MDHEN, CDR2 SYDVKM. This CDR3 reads CASRTPGPPPDTQYF. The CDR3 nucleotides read TGTGCCAGCAGAACTCCGGGACCCCCACCAGATACGCAGTATTTT.

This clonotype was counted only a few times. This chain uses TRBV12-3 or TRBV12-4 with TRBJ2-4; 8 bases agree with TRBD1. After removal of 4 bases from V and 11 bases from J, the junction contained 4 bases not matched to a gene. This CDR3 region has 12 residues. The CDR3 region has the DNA TGTGCCAGCAGTTCGGACAGGGTTGTTCAGTACTTC. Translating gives CASSSDRVVQYF.

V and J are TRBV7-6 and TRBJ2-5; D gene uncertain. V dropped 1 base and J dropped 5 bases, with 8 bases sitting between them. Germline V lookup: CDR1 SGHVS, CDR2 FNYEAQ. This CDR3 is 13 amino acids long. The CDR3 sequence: CASSLVVVETQYF. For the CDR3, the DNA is TGTGCCAGCAGCTTAGTTGTGGTCGAGACCCAGTACTTC.

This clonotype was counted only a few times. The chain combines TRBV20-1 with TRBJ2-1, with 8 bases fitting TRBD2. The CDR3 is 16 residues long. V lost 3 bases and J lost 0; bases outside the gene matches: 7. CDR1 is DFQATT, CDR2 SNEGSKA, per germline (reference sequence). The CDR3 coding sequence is TGCAGTGCTAGGCCCAGCGGGGGAAGCTCCTACAATGAGCAGTTCTTC. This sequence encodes CSARPSGGSSYNEQFF.

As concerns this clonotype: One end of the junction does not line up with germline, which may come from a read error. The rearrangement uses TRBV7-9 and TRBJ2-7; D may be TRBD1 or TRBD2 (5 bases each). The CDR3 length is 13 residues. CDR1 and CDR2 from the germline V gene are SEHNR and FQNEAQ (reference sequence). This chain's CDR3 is CASSFGAAYQQYF. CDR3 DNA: TGTGCCAGCAGCTTCGGGGCCGCCTACCAGCAGTACTTC.

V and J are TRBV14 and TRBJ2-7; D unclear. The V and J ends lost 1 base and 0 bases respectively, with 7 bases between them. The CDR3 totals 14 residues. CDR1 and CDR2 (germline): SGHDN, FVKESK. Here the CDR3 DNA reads TGTGCCAGCAGCCAAGTGGGTGCCTCCTACGAGCAGTACTTC. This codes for CASSQVGASYEQYF. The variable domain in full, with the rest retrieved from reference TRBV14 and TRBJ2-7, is EAGVTQFPSHSVIEKGQTVTLRCDPISGHDNLYWYRRVMGKEIKFLLHFVKESKQDESGMPNNRFLAERTGGTYSTLKVQPAELEDSGVYFCASSQVGASYEQYFGPGTRLTVT.

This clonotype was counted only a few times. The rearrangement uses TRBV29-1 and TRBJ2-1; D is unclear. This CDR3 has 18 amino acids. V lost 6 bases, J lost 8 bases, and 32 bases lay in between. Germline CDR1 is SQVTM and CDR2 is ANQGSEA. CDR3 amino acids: CSVVSYTRLARGEHEQFF. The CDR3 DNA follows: TGCAGCGTCGTTAGTTATACTCGTCTCGCCCGAGGAGAGCATGAGCAGTTCTTC.

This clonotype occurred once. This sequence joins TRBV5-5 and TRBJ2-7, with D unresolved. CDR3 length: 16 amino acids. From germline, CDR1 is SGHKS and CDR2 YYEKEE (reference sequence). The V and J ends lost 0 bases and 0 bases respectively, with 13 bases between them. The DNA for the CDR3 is TGTGCCAGCAGCTTGGTGTGGGCCGTTAGCTCCTACGAGCAGTACTTC. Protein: CASSLVWAVSSYEQYF. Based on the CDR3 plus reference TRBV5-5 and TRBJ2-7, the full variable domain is DAGVTQSPTHLIKTRGQQVTLRCSPISGHKSVSWYQQVLGQGPQFIFQYYEKEERGRGNFPDRFSARQFPNYSSELNVNALLLGDSALYLCASSLVWAVSSYEQYFGPGTRLTVT.

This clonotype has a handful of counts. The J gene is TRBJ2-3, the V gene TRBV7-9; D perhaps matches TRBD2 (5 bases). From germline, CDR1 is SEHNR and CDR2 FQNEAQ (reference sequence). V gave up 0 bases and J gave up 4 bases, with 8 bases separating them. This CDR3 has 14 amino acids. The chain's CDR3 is CASSLAEAADTQYF. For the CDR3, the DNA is TGTGCCAGCAGCTTAGCGGAGGCGGCAGATACGCAGTATTTT.

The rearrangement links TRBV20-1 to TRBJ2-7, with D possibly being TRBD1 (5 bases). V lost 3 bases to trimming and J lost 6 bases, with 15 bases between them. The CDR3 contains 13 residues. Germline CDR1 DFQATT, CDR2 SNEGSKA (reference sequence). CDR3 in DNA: TGCAGTGCTAGGCGCAGGGCTTTCTCCGAGCAGTACTTC. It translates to CSARRRAFSEQYF.

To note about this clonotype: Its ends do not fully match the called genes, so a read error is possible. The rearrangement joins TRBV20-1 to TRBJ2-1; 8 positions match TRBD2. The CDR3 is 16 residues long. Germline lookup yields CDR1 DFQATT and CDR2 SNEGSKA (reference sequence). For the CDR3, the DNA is TGCTGTGCTAGAGATCGGGGACTAGAAAAAGCGAATGAGCAGTTCTTC. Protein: CCARDRGLEKANEQFF.

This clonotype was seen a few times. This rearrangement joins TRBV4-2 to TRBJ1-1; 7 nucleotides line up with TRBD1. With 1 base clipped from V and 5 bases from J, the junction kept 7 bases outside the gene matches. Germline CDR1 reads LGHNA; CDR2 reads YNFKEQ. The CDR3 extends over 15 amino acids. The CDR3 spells CASSQGQGFRTEAFF. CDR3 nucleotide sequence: TGTGCCAGCAGCCAAGGACAGGGTTTTCGGACTGAAGCTTTCTTT.

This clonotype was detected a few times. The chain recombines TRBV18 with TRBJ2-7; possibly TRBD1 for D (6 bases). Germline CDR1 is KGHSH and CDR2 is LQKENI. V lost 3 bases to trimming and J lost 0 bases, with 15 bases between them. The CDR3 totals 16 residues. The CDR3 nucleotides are TGTGCCAGCTCACCCCCATTTGGGACACCCTCCTACGAGCAGTACTTC. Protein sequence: CASSPPFGTPSYEQYF.

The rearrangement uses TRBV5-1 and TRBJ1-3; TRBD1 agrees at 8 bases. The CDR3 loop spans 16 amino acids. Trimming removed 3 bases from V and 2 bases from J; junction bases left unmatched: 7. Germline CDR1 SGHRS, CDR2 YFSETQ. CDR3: CASSWGTGGTGNTIYF. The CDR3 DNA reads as TGCGCCAGCAGCTGGGGGACAGGTGGGACTGGAAACACCATATATTTT.

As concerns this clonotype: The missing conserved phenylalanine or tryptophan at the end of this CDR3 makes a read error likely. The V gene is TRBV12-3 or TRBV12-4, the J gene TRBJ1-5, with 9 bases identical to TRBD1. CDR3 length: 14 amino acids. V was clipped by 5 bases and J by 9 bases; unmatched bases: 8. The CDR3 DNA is TGTGCCAGCAGTAGCGGGACAGGGCTCCCGCCCCAGCATCTT. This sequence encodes CASSSGTGLPPQHL.